This T cell receptor beta chain was captured by sequencing in a study of blood T cell repertoires in COVID-19. At the level of the study: Whether acute or convalescent, the COVID-19 samples came from the United States, Italy and Spain. T cells, B-cell-depleted T cells, or PBMCs supplied cDNA or gDNA.

The CDR3 runs to 14 residues. The V gene lost 7 bases and the J gene lost 8 bases, with 15 bases spanning the gap. Germline CDR1 SNHLY, CDR2 FYNNEI. This clone was detected only a few times. Authors' processing steps: Estimated nucleated cell counts came from reference gene primer amplification. The protocol was immunoSEQ multiplex PCR, while the TCRdb copy is restricted to in-frame clones and leaves out a portion. The V and J calls and clone size are taken from that table; D and trimming were inferred from the DNA. The sample holds 170,000 or so clones; just under 90% are singletons and the top ten take approximately 0.88%.

This chain links TRBV2 with TRBJ1-6; a weak D match, TRBD1 (5 bases). The sample consisted of peripheral blood. The source of this sequence is a woman aged 18-29 years who had recovered from COVID-19. The CDR3 DNA is TGTGCCAGCAACCGAGACAGATTTGATTCACCCCTCCACTTT. It specifies CASNRDRFDSPLHF.